Sequencing of this T cell receptor beta chain was carried out in a study of graft-versus-host responses after intestinal transplantation. Findings and limits, study-wide: Marrow from the recipient contained GvH clones, some of which had appeared first in ileum or blood. Early post-transplant falls in HvG clones accompanied the peak levels of circulating GvH clones.

The method was immunoSEQ multiplex PCR; TCRdb's version includes in-frame clones alone and lacks a portion of them. The sample contains 20,000 to 25,000 clones, around two fifths of which appear only once. Co-plating was performed using approximately 200,000 CFSE-labeled responder cells and approximately 200,000 irradiated, violet-dye-labeled stimulator cells. CFSE-low proliferating responders, CD3+CD4+ and CD3+CD8+, were sorted post-reaction. This clone is medium-sized by share. Specimen: alloreactive CD8+ T cells from a mixed lymphocyte reaction culture, collected before intestinal transplant. This sample's subset: CFSE-low proliferating T cells sorted from roughly six-day pre-transplant mixed lymphocyte reaction (GvH or HvG direction). This TCR came from a human patient who received an intestinal transplant.

CDR3 in DNA: TGTGCCAGCAGTTACGACAGGGAAGCCTACGAGCAGTACTTC. Protein: CASSYDREAYEQYF. The chain links TRBV6-5 to TRBJ2-7; 7 positions agree with TRBD1. Germline V lookup: CDR1 MNHEY, CDR2 SVGAGI. This CDR3 has 14 residues. V shed 2 bases and J 2 bases; nucleotides not matched to a gene: 3.